This entry lists 2 T cell receptor beta chains sequenced from one sample in a study of T cells of healthy individuals. One entry per CDR3 protein, called by TCRdb with MiXCR from the 5' RACE reads. The table records 100,000 or so distinct CDR3 sequences, 17% of them present only once. Every receptor here comes from a human donor in good health.

This clonotype was picked up many times. The chain carries TRBV29-1 and TRBJ1-1, with 8 bases aligning to TRBD1. The CDR3 has 13 residues. Germline V gene sequence: CDR1 SQVTM, CDR2 ANQGSEA. V was pared by 7 bases and J by 3 bases, with 7 bases of the junction left unmatched. CDR3 DNA sequence: TGCAGCGCAGTCAGGGGGCGAGACACTGAAGCTTTCTTT. Translation gives CSAVRGRDTEAFF. The whole variable domain, filled in from reference TRBV29-1 and TRBJ1-1, reads SAVISQKPSRDICQRGTSLTIQCQVDSQVTMMFWYRQQPGQSLTLIATANQGSEATYESGFVIDKFPISRPNLTFSTLTVSNMSPEDSSIYLCSAVRGRDTEAFFGQGTRLTVV.

CDR3 in DNA: TGTGCCAGCAGTTCCGACAGGGGGCCTTGGAATGAGCAGTTCTTC. The encoded protein is CASSSDRGPWNEQFF. The V gene is TRBV6-5, the J gene TRBJ2-1, with 10 bases that match TRBD1. CDR1 and CDR2 from the germline V gene are MNHEY and SVGAGI. V shed 4 bases and J 7 bases; nucleotides not matched to a gene: 7. The length of the CDR3 is 15 residues.